These 7 T cell receptor beta chains were all obtained from the same sample, sequenced in a study of T cell responses to AZD1222 COVID-19 vaccine. The method was immunoSEQ multiplex PCR; TCRdb's version includes in-frame clones alone and lacks a portion of them. The sample carries almost 95,000 clones, less than 85% recorded once. Sequenced here: peripheral blood, sampled 28 days after the second AZD1222 dose. All receptors derive from an adult who received the AZD1222 COVID-19 vaccine.

The chain uses TRBV7-9 and TRBJ1-1; no clear D. The CDR3 consists of 11 residues. The germline CDR1 and CDR2 sequences are SEHNR and FQNEAQ (reference sequence). V shed 0 bases and J shed 11 bases, with 7 bases lying between them. The CDR3 DNA sequence: TGTGCCAGCAGCTTAGCCCCGAACGCTTTCTTT. Translation: CASSLAPNAFF.

This clone turned up a few times. V and J are TRBV28 and TRBJ2-1; D gene ambiguous. CDR3 size: 15 residues. V shed 3 bases and J shed 0 bases, with 9 bases lying between them. Looked up from germline, CDR1 is MDHEN and CDR2 is SYDVKM. Here the CDR3 reads CASSFQDSSYNEQFF. The CDR3 DNA sequence: TGTGCCAGCAGTTTCCAGGATAGCTCCTACAATGAGCAGTTCTTC.

This clone was seen only a few times. This rearrangement joins TRBV6-5 to TRBJ2-7, with D possibly called TRBD1 or TRBD2 (5 bases each). Germline V gene lookup returns CDR1 MNHEY and CDR2 SVGAGI. The CDR3 has 13 amino acids. V shed 6 bases and J shed 5 bases, with 14 bases lying between them. CDR3 bases: TGTGCCAGCAGCCGGACGGGGCTTAACGAGCAGTACTTC. Translation gives CASSRTGLNEQYF.

As regards this clone: Other nucleotide sequences from this sample produce the same CDR3. The chain uses TRBV5-1 and TRBJ1-1; D unresolved. V was cut by 1 base and J by 2 bases, with 0 bases left in between. Germline loops: CDR1 SGHRS, CDR2 YFSETQ. CDR3 length: 11 residues. CDR3 protein: CASSLNTEAFF. CDR3 nucleotides: TGCGCCAGCAGCTTGAACACTGAAGCTTTCTTT.

This chain uses TRBV2 with TRBJ1-6; a weak D match, TRBD1 (5 bases). Trimming cost V 2 bases and J 6 bases, with 11 bases left between them. The V gene's germline CDR1 is SNHLY and CDR2 FYNNEI. This CDR3 is built from 15 residues. CDR3 in amino acids: CASSEIQGSNSPLHF. In DNA, the CDR3 is TGTGCCAGCAGTGAAATCCAGGGAAGTAATTCACCCCTCCACTTT.

This sequence joins TRBV7-3 and TRBJ1-2; D may be TRBD1 (5 bases). The germline V gene has CDR1 SGHTA and CDR2 FQGTGA. The V and J ends lost 9 bases and 6 bases respectively, with 23 bases between them. The CDR3 sequence is 15 residues long. CDR3 DNA: TGTGCCAGTCGAAAAGGCGGAACAGGTTTGGATGGCTACACCTTC. Translating gives CASRKGGTGLDGYTF.

The chain has TRBV7-2 and TRBJ2-2; the D gene is possibly TRBD2 (6 bases). V was shortened by 8 bases and J by 6 bases, with 16 bases between the two germline ends. Germline V lookup: CDR1 SGHTA, CDR2 FQGNSA. The CDR3 spans 14 residues. The CDR3 region has the DNA TGTGCCAGCGGTCCTTCTAGCGTGCCCGGGGAGCTGTTTTTT. Its protein product is CASGPSSVPGELFF.